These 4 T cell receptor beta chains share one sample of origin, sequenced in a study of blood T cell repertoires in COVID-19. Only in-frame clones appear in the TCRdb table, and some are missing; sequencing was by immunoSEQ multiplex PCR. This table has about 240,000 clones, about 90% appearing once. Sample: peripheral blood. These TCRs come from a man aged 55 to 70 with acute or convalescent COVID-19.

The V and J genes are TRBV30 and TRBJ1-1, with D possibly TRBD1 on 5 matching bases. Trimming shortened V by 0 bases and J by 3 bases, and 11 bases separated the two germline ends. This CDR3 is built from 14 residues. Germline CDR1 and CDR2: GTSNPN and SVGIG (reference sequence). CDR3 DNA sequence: TGTGCCTGGAGTGTCAAGGGGACTTACACTGAAGCTTTCTTT. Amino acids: CAWSVKGTYTEAFF. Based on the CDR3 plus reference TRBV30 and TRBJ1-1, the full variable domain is SQTIHQWPATLVQPVGSPLSLECTVEGTSNPNLYWYRQAAGRGLQLLFYSVGIGQISSEVPQNLSASRPQDRQFILSSKKLLLSDSGFYLCAWSVKGTYTEAFFGQGTRLTVV.

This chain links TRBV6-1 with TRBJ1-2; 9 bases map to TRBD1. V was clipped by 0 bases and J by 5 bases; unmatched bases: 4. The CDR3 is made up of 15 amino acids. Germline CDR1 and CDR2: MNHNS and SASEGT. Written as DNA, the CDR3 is TGTGCCAGCAGTGAAGCGACGGGACAGGGTTATGGCTACACCTTC. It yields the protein CASSEATGQGYGYTF.

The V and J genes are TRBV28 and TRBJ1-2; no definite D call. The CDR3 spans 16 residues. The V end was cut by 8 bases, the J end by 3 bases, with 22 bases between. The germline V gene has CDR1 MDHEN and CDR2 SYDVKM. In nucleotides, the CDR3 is TGTGCCAGCCATGGCTCGAGTCGGATCGCGGACTATGGCTACACCTTC. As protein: CASHGSSRIADYGYTF.

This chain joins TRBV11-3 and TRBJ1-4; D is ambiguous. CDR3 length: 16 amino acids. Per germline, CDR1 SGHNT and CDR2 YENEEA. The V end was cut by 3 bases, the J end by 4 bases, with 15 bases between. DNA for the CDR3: TGTGCCAGCAGCTTTGGGCCCCGGGATTTTAATGAAAAACTGTTTTTT. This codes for CASSFGPRDFNEKLFF.